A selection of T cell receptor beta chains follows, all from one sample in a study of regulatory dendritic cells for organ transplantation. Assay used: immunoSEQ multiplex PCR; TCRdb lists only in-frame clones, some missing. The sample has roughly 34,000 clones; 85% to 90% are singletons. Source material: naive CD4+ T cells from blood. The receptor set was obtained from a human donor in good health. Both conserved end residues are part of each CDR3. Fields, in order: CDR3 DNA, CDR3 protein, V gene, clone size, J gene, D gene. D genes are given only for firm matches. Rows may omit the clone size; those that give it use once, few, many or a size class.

DNA: TGTGCCAGCAGCCCGGACCTCGACGGGAAAGAGCAGTACTTC
CDR3: CASSPDLDGKEQYF
V: TRBV5-8
size: few
J: TRBJ2-7
D: NA

DNA: TGTGCCAGCAGCCCAGCCGCGGGGGTACGTCATGAAAAACTGTTTTTT
CDR3: CASSPAAGVRHEKLFF
V: TRBV4-2
size: NA
J: TRBJ1-4
D: NA

DNA: TGCGCCAGCAGCCATTGGCCCAGGGGGCCCGGACACGAGCAGTACTTC
CDR3: CASSHWPRGPGHEQYF
V: TRBV4-1
size: NA
J: TRBJ2-7
D: TRBD1

DNA: TGTGCCTGGAGTGTAGCAGGGTTGGGGAATCAGCCCCAGCATTTT
CDR3: CAWSVAGLGNQPQHF
V: TRBV30
size: NA
J: TRBJ1-5
D: NA

DNA: TGTGCCAGCAGTGTAGCGGGAAGCAGGGGGGAGACCCAGTACTTC
CDR3: CASSVAGSRGETQYF
V: TRBV2
size: NA
J: TRBJ2-5
D: NA

DNA: TGTGCCTGGAGTGACTTAAGGGGAGGTCGAGGCTACGAGCAGTACTTC
CDR3: CAWSDLRGGRGYEQYF
V: TRBV30
size: NA
J: TRBJ2-7
D: NA

DNA: TGTGCCAGCAGTGGACAGGGGACCACCTCTGGCGAGCAGTACTTC
CDR3: CASSGQGTTSGEQYF
V: TRBV6-5
size: once
J: TRBJ2-7
D: TRBD1

DNA: TGTGCCAGCAGACAGACCGGCGGGACAGGGGCCTACAATGAGCAGTTCTTC
CDR3: CASRQTGGTGAYNEQFF
V: TRBV7-3
size: NA
J: TRBJ2-1
D: TRBD1

DNA: TGCGCCAGCAGTCCTACGACTAGGAGCGAGCAGTACTTC
CDR3: CASSPTTRSEQYF
V: TRBV4-3
size: once
J: TRBJ2-7
D: NA

DNA: TGTAAATCTCTACGTGGTGACACCGGGGAGCTGTTTTTT
CDR3: CKSLRGDTGELFF
V: TRBV6-1
size: few
J: TRBJ2-2
D: NA

DNA: TGTGCCTGGAACAGGGTAGTGAGTGGCTACACCTTC
CDR3: CAWNRVVSGYTF
V: TRBV30
size: NA
J: TRBJ1-2
D: NA

DNA: TGTGCCAGCCGGGGAGGAAGTAGGGGGTCGGAGACCCAGTACTTC
CDR3: CASRGGSRGSETQYF
V: TRBV5-4
size: NA
J: TRBJ2-5
D: NA

DNA: TGCGCCAGCAGCCAAGATGCCCTGGGGGCTCTAAGGGGTCACCTCTACGAGCAGTACTTC
CDR3: CASSQDALGALRGHLYEQYF
V: TRBV4-3
size: NA
J: TRBJ2-7
D: NA

DNA: TGTGCCAGCTCACCACGGACTAGCGAGACCTACGAGCAGTACTTC
CDR3: CASSPRTSETYEQYF
V: TRBV18
size: NA
J: TRBJ2-7
D: TRBD2

DNA: TGTGCCAGCAGTTTCCGGCTAGCGGCCTCCTACGAGCAGTACTTC
CDR3: CASSFRLAASYEQYF
V: TRBV28
size: NA
J: TRBJ2-7
D: TRBD2

DNA: TGTGCCAGCAGGAGGGACAGGAGGGAAAAACTGTTTTTT
CDR3: CASRRDRREKLFF
V: TRBV27
size: NA
J: TRBJ1-4
D: TRBD1

DNA: TGTGCCTGGAGTGTAGGGGGGCCGGAAGGTGAGCAGTTCTTC
CDR3: CAWSVGGPEGEQFF
V: TRBV30
size: NA
J: TRBJ2-1
D: NA

DNA: TGTGCCAGCAGCTTAGGGGGGACAGGGGGCCACGAGCAGTACTTC
CDR3: CASSLGGTGGHEQYF
V: TRBV7-6
size: NA
J: TRBJ2-7
D: TRBD1

DNA: TGTGCCAGCAGTCGGGACATACCTAATGAGCAGTTCTTC
CDR3: CASSRDIPNEQFF
V: TRBV6-5
size: NA
J: TRBJ2-1
D: NA

DNA: TGCGCCAGCAGTATCGGAGTAACCCCGAACACCGGGGAGCTGTTTTTT
CDR3: CASSIGVTPNTGELFF
V: TRBV5-1
size: NA
J: TRBJ2-2
D: NA

DNA: TGTGCCAGCAGCTTATCTAGAACGAACACCGGGGAGCTGTTTTTT
CDR3: CASSLSRTNTGELFF
V: TRBV7-2
size: NA
J: TRBJ2-2
D: NA

DNA: TGTGCCAGCAGCTTGAAAGGGTTCTCTGGAAACACCATATATTTT
CDR3: CASSLKGFSGNTIYF
V: TRBV5-6
size: NA
J: TRBJ1-3
D: NA

DNA: TGTGCCAGCAGCGTAGGCCTAGCGGGGACCTACGAGCAGTACTTC
CDR3: CASSVGLAGTYEQYF
V: TRBV9
size: NA
J: TRBJ2-7
D: TRBD2

DNA: TGTGCCAGCAGCCAGGGAGGCCTGGAACAGGGGGCCGCTGAAGCTTTCTTT
CDR3: CASSQGGLEQGAAEAFF
V: TRBV4-2
size: few
J: TRBJ1-1
D: TRBD1

DNA: TGTGCCAGCAGTTACTCGATAGCGTCCTCCACAGATACGCAGTATTTT
CDR3: CASSYSIASSTDTQYF
V: TRBV6-5
size: NA
J: TRBJ2-3
D: NA

DNA: TGTGCCAGCAGCTCTACCCGGGGAAAAGGAACTGAAGCTTTCTTT
CDR3: CASSSTRGKGTEAFF
V: TRBV11-2
size: NA
J: TRBJ1-1
D: NA

DNA: TGTGCCAGTAGTCAATCCAGGGGTCACGGCTACACCTTC
CDR3: CASSQSRGHGYTF
V: TRBV19
size: once
J: TRBJ1-2
D: NA

DNA: TGCGCCAGCAGCCAAGTAGGCCGGGGAAGAACTGAAGCTTTCTTT
CDR3: CASSQVGRGRTEAFF
V: TRBV4-1
size: NA
J: TRBJ1-1
D: NA

DNA: TGTGCCAGCAGCTCACAGGACCTAGCGGCTAGCACAGATACGCAGTATTTT
CDR3: CASSSQDLAASTDTQYF
V: TRBV7-6
size: once
J: TRBJ2-3
D: TRBD2

DNA: TGTGCCAGCAGCCCCGGGACAGGGGGCGCGAATCCAGATACGCAGTATTTT
CDR3: CASSPGTGGANPDTQYF
V: TRBV25-1
size: NA
J: TRBJ2-3
D: TRBD1

DNA: TGCGCCAGCAGCCAATGGGGGTGGGACGGACCGCCTAATGAAAAACTGTTTTTT
CDR3: CASSQWGWDGPPNEKLFF
V: TRBV4-1
size: NA
J: TRBJ1-4
D: NA

DNA: TGTGCCAGCTCCTTACTGGCCACACTTCAGCCCCAGCATTTT
CDR3: CASSLLATLQPQHF
V: TRBV18
size: NA
J: TRBJ1-5
D: NA

DNA: TGTGCCAGCAGTTACTCCCTAAGTCAGCCCCAGCATTTT
CDR3: CASSYSLSQPQHF
V: TRBV6-6
size: NA
J: TRBJ1-5
D: NA

DNA: TGCGCCAGCAGCCAAGATCGGAGGAGCACAGATACGCAGTATTTT
CDR3: CASSQDRRSTDTQYF
V: TRBV4-3
size: NA
J: TRBJ2-3
D: NA

DNA: TGTGCCAGCAGAAGTGCGGGGGTACACGGGGAGCTGTTTTTT
CDR3: CASRSAGVHGELFF
V: TRBV5-4
size: NA
J: TRBJ2-2
D: TRBD2

DNA: TGTGCCAGCAGCTTCTCCGGGACTAGGAGCACAGATACGCAGTATTTT
CDR3: CASSFSGTRSTDTQYF
V: TRBV5-4
size: few
J: TRBJ2-3
D: TRBD2

DNA: TGTGCCAGCTCACGGTCCGGGAACAATGAGCAGTTCTTC
CDR3: CASSRSGNNEQFF
V: TRBV18
size: NA
J: TRBJ2-1
D: NA

DNA: TGTGCCTGGAGAATCTTAGACAGGGACACTGAAGCTTTCTTT
CDR3: CAWRILDRDTEAFF
V: TRBV30
size: NA
J: TRBJ1-1
D: TRBD1

DNA: TGTGCTAGTGGGAGACTAGCGGGATACAATGAGCAGTTCTTC
CDR3: CASGRLAGYNEQFF
V: TRBV12-5
size: NA
J: TRBJ2-1
D: TRBD2

DNA: TGTGCCAGCAGTCGGACCGAGGGGGCACATGGCTACACCTTC
CDR3: CASSRTEGAHGYTF
V: TRBV6-5
size: NA
J: TRBJ1-2
D: TRBD1

DNA: TGTGCCAGCTCACTTGTAGACGGGCACTCTGGAAACACCATATATTTT
CDR3: CASSLVDGHSGNTIYF
V: TRBV18
size: NA
J: TRBJ1-3
D: NA

DNA: TGTGCCAGTGACAGGGGGAGTCGAACTGAAGCTTTCTTT
CDR3: CASDRGSRTEAFF
V: TRBV19
size: NA
J: TRBJ1-1
D: TRBD1

DNA: TGTGCCAGCAGCTTAGTAGTGAACACTGAAGCTTTCTTT
CDR3: CASSLVVNTEAFF
V: TRBV7-8
size: NA
J: TRBJ1-1
D: NA

DNA: TGTGCCAGCAGCTTTGACAGGGGTCGGCGGGCCCCCCCCTACGAGCAGTACTTC
CDR3: CASSFDRGRRAPPYEQYF
V: TRBV5-5
size: NA
J: TRBJ2-7
D: TRBD1

DNA: TGTGCCAGCAGTGACTCACGGGTGGGGGGCTACACCTTC
CDR3: CASSDSRVGGYTF
V: TRBV6-5
size: NA
J: TRBJ1-2
D: NA